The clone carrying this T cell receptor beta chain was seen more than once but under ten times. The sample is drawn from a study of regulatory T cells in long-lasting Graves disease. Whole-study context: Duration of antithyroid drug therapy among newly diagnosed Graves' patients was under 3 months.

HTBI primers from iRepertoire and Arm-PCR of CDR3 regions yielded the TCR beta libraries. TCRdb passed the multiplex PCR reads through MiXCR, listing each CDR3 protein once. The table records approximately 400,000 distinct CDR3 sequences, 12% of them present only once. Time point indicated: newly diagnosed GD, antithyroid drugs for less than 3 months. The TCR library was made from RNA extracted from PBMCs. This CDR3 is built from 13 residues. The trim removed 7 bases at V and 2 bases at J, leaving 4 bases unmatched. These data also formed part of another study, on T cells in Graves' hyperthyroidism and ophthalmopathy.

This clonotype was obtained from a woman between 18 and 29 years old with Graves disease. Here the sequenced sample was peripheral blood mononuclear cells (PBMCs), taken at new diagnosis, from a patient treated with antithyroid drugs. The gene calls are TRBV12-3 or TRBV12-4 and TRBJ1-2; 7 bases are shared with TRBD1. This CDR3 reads CASTKTGNYGYTF. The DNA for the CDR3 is TGTGCCAGCACCAAGACAGGGAACTATGGCTACACCTTC.